Below are 6 T cell receptor beta chains sequenced from a single sample in a study of regulatory T cells in long-lasting Graves disease. Noted time point: persistent/refractory GD, antithyroid drugs over 5 years with positive TRAb. PBMCs were the source of the RNA used for TCR sequencing. Library construction for TCR beta used iRepertoire HTBI primers and Arm-PCR of CDR3 regions. TCRdb processed the multiplex PCR reads anew with MiXCR; each CDR3 protein has one entry. The data contain approximately 500,000 distinct CDR3 sequences, 20% to 25% of them singletons. Specimen: peripheral blood mononuclear cells (PBMCs), collected when the disease was refractory, from a patient treated with antithyroid drugs. These receptors were collected from a female donor with Graves disease.

The table lists this clonotype with many counts. This chain connects TRBV12-3 or TRBV12-4 to TRBJ1-4; tentative D call: TRBD1 (6 bases). The CDR3 is 15 amino acids. V was pared by 3 bases and J by 8 bases, with 16 bases between. In DNA form, the CDR3 reads TGTGCCAGCAGTTTTGGGGGCTACCCTGGGGAAAAACTGTTTTTT. This codes for CASSFGGYPGEKLFF.

This clonotype has a count of ten or more. This rearrangement joins TRBV28 to TRBJ1-2; tentative D call: TRBD1 (6 bases). This CDR3 spans 15 amino acids. Germline V gene sequence: CDR1 MDHEN, CDR2 SYDVKM. V was cut by 2 bases and J by 6 bases, with 16 bases left in between. In DNA form, the CDR3 reads TGTGCCAGCAGTTTAAATAGACAGGCGGCGGATGGCTACACCTTC. It translates to CASSLNRQAADGYTF.

This clonotype has just a few counts. The rearrangement uses TRBV5-1 and TRBJ1-1; 7 positions match TRBD1. CDR3 length equals 16 residues. The V segment lost 4 bases and the J segment 6 bases; nucleotides outside the gene matches: 15. The germline V gene has CDR1 SGHRS and CDR2 YFSETQ. CDR3: CASSLGLSGGLSEAFF. The CDR3 nucleotides read TGCGCCAGCAGCCTGGGTCTCTCAGGGGGGCTCTCTGAAGCTTTCTTT.

This clonotype came up many times. The CDR3 nucleotides read TGTGCCAGCAGTCGACGGGACAGGGGGAAAAGCAATCAGCCCCAGCATTTT. Its translation: CASSRRDRGKSNQPQHF. The V gene is TRBV6-1, the J gene TRBJ1-5, with 11 positions matching TRBD1. Germline assignment: CDR1 MNHNS and CDR2 SASEGT. The length of the CDR3 is 17 residues. The V gene end was trimmed by 5 bases and the J gene end by 1 base; junction bases not matched to a gene: 7.

In this sample, this clonotype turned up a few times. The rearrangement links TRBV3-1 to TRBJ1-2, with a tentative D call TRBD1 (5 bases). CDR1 is LGHDT, CDR2 YNNKEL, per germline (reference sequence). The length of the CDR3 is 15 residues. Trimming took off 0 bases at V and 2 bases at J, with 10 bases between the two ends. The CDR3 bases are TGTGCCAGCAGCCAAGATTCGGCAGGGAACTATGGCTACACCTTC. As protein: CASSQDSAGNYGYTF.

This clonotype was seen many times. The chain combines TRBV9 with TRBJ2-5, with D possibly TRBD1 on 6 matching bases. Germline V gene data show CDR1 as SGDLS and CDR2 as YYNGEE. The ends were cut back, 0 bases at V and 1 base at J, with 13 bases in the middle. CDR3 size: 16 residues. The CDR3, as DNA: TGTGCCAGCAGCGTAGGCGGACAGCTCCCCCAAGAGACCCAGTACTTC. This codes for CASSVGGQLPQETQYF.